This entry lists 28 T cell receptor beta chains sequenced from one sample in a study of shared clonotypes between healthy human individuals. Repertoires were generated with immunoSEQ multiplex PCR, while TCRdb's copy carries only in-frame clones and drops some. The table shows 1.5 million to 2.5 million clones, with just under 95% occurring only once. Positively selected for CCR7, the CD45RO-negative cells used as naive CD8 cells excluded terminally differentiated effector memory CD45RA+ cells. The sample consisted of naive CD8+ T cells sorted from blood. Source of these receptors: a man aged 18 to 29 in good health.

J is TRBJ2-2 and V is TRBV13, with D perhaps TRBD1 (6 bases). The V gene's germline CDR1 is PRHDT and CDR2 FYEKMQ (reference sequence). The CDR3 sequence is 16 residues long. Trimming removed 4 bases at V and 0 bases at J, with 12 bases between. CDR3 nucleotides: TGTGCCAGCAGCTCACTAGGGGGTACGAACACCGGGGAGCTGTTTTTT. Translation gives CASSSLGGTNTGELFF.

CDR3 in DNA: TGTGCCAGCAGCCAAGATGGGGGGACAGACTATGGCTACACCTTC. This codes for CASSQDGGTDYGYTF. The J gene is TRBJ1-2, the V gene TRBV4-2; TRBD1 agrees at 7 bases. The CDR3 has 15 amino acids. Germline V gives CDR1 LGHNA, CDR2 YNFKEQ. V was clipped by 0 bases and J by 3 bases; unmatched bases: 4.

The gene calls are TRBV30 and TRBJ2-3, with 8 bases matching TRBD2. Germline V gene lookup returns CDR1 GTSNPN and CDR2 SVGIG (reference sequence). V trimming: 1 base; J trimming: 4 bases; junction bases outside the gene matches: 4. The CDR3 is 14 residues long. CDR3 protein: CAWSEGSGADTQYF. DNA for the CDR3: TGTGCCTGGAGTGAGGGTAGCGGGGCAGATACGCAGTATTTT.

This rearrangement joins TRBV2 to TRBJ2-3; possible D gene TRBD2, 6 bases. V lost 3 bases and J 1 base, leaving 14 bases between the germline ends. This CDR3 spans 16 amino acids. Germline CDR1 SNHLY, CDR2 FYNNEI. The DNA of the CDR3 is TGTGCCAGCAGTGAGATAGGCGGGGTGGGCACAGATACGCAGTATTTT. This codes for CASSEIGGVGTDTQYF.

The chain is built from TRBV5-1 and TRBJ1-6; D possibly corresponds to TRBD1 (5 bases). The CDR3 contains 15 residues. The germline V and J ends were trimmed by 0 bases and 8 bases, with 12 bases remaining between them. Germline V gene lookup returns CDR1 SGHRS and CDR2 YFSETQ. The DNA for the CDR3 is TGCGCCAGCAGCTTGGTTCAGGGTCAAGATTCACCCCTCCACTTT. Translation: CASSLVQGQDSPLHF. The complete variable domain, with remaining parts taken from reference TRBV5-1 and TRBJ1-6, reads KAGVTQTPRYLIKTRGQQVTLSCSPISGHRSVSWYQQTPGQGLQFLFEYFSETQRNKGNFPGRFSGRQFSNSRSEMNVSTLELGDSALYLCASSLVQGQDSPLHFGNGTRLTVT.

The chain combines TRBV11-2 with TRBJ2-2, with D possibly matching TRBD1 (6 bases). Per the germline V gene, CDR1 is SGHAT and CDR2 is FQNNGV. Trimming left V 5 bases short and J 5 bases short, with 18 bases between. The CDR3 is 16 amino acids. CDR3 sequence reads: CASSPYGDTGTGELFF. CDR3 coding DNA: TGTGCCAGCAGCCCATATGGGGACACTGGTACCGGGGAGCTGTTTTTT.

To note about this clone: The sample carries other DNA sequences with the same CDR3. This chain links TRBV9 with TRBJ2-1, with TRBD2 matching over 8 bases. This CDR3 has 15 residues. The V gene end was trimmed by 0 bases and the J gene end by 4 bases; junction bases not matched to a gene: 3. Germline CDR1 SGDLS, CDR2 YYNGEE. The CDR3 is CASSVDSSGYNEQFF. CDR3 coding DNA: TGTGCCAGCAGCGTAGACTCTAGCGGGTACAATGAGCAGTTCTTC.

The chain has TRBV25-1 and TRBJ1-6; maybe TRBD1 (6 bases). The germline V gene encodes CDR1 MGHDK and CDR2 SYGVNS. V shed 3 bases and J shed 5 bases, with 17 bases lying between them. The CDR3 is made up of 17 amino acids. The CDR3 region is CASSDPTNRVHNSPLHF. The CDR3 DNA reads TGTGCCAGCAGTGATCCCACTAACAGGGTTCATAATTCACCCCTCCACTTT.

The chain links TRBV7-9 to TRBJ2-1; a weak D match, TRBD2 (5 bases). The V end was cut by 5 bases, the J end by 6 bases, with 17 bases between. There are 15 residues in the CDR3. CDR1 is SEHNR, CDR2 FQNEAQ, per germline (reference sequence). CDR3 DNA: TGTGCCAGCAGCCCTAGCTTTTCCGGAGGCAATGAGCAGTTCTTC. The encoded protein is CASSPSFSGGNEQFF.

CDR3 loop: CASSLVQDTDTQYF. The CDR3 nucleotides are TGTGCCAGCAGTTTAGTGCAGGACACAGATACGCAGTATTTT. The chain combines TRBV27 with TRBJ2-3, with D uncertain. CDR1 is MNHEY and CDR2 is SMNVEV in the germline V gene (reference sequence). CDR3 length: 14 amino acids. Trimming removed 2 bases at V and 2 bases at J, with 8 bases between.

The rearrangement joins TRBV10-3 to TRBJ1-1, with D unclear. This CDR3 is 14 amino acids long. The V and J ends lost 2 bases and 6 bases respectively, with 13 bases between them. Germline CDR1 is ENHRY and CDR2 is SYGVKD. The CDR3 here is CAISEVGSGSEAFF. In DNA, the CDR3 is TGTGCCATCAGTGAGGTAGGGTCTGGGTCTGAAGCTTTCTTT.

The DNA of the CDR3 is TGTGCCAGCAGCTCAGGGATTGGGGGCCTTATTTCACCCCTCCACTTT. Translating it yields CASSSGIGGLISPLHF. The chain links TRBV5-8 to TRBJ1-6; D perhaps matches TRBD1 (6 bases). CDR1 SGHTS and CDR2 YDEGEE come from the germline V gene. This CDR3 is 16 amino acids long. Deletions cut 3 bases from V and 9 bases from J, with 19 bases between.

The chain employs TRBV19 and TRBJ1-1; a weak D match, TRBD1 (6 bases). This CDR3 comprises 17 residues. Trimming left V 1 base short and J 0 bases short, with 15 bases between. Germline-derived CDR1 and CDR2 are LNHDA and SQIVND (reference sequence). In DNA, the CDR3 is TGTGCCAGTAGTATAGGATGGTCCAGGGGAATGAACACTGAAGCTTTCTTT. Translation gives CASSIGWSRGMNTEAFF.

The V call is TRBV27, the J call TRBJ1-2; D not certain. Trimming pared 7 bases from V and 6 bases from J, leaving 9 bases between. CDR1 is MNHEY and CDR2 is SMNVEV in the germline V gene (reference sequence). This CDR3 is built from 11 residues. CDR3 region: CASKAGHGYTF. The DNA of the CDR3 is TGTGCCAGCAAGGCGGGCCATGGCTACACCTTC.

The chain recombines TRBV19 with TRBJ2-7; TRBD2 is a possible D gene (5 bases). The CDR3 is made up of 12 amino acids. Trimming shortened V by 1 base and J by 6 bases, and 7 bases separated the two germline ends. Germline V lookup: CDR1 LNHDA, CDR2 SQIVND (reference sequence). CDR3 DNA sequence: TGTGCCAGTAGTATAGGAGGGATCGAGCAGTACTTC. Its translation is CASSIGGIEQYF.

J is TRBJ2-2 and V is TRBV19; D gene ambiguous. Trimming left V 8 bases short and J 2 bases short, with 15 bases between. Germline V gene lookup returns CDR1 LNHDA and CDR2 SQIVND (reference sequence). This CDR3 has 15 residues. CDR3 sequence reads: CASGPRTLNTGELFF. As DNA, the CDR3 is TGTGCCAGTGGACCCAGGACGCTAAACACCGGGGAGCTGTTTTTT. The entire variable domain, with the rest obtained from reference TRBV19 and TRBJ2-2, is as follows: DGGITQSPKYLFRKEGQNVTLSCEQNLNHDAMYWYRQDPGQGLRLIYYSQIVNDFQKGDIAEGYSVSREKKESFPLTVTSAQKNPTAFYLCASGPRTLNTGELFFGEGSRLTVL.

V is TRBV27 and J is TRBJ1-2; D is unclear. The CDR3 totals 11 residues. Germline CDR1 and CDR2: MNHEY and SMNVEV (reference sequence). Trimming pared 4 bases from V and 6 bases from J, leaving 6 bases between. CDR3 region: CASSSSDGYTF. CDR3 nucleotide sequence: TGTGCCAGCAGTTCCAGTGATGGCTACACCTTC.

V and J are TRBV7-6 and TRBJ2-2; 7 bases map to TRBD2. The CDR3 sequence is 16 residues long. V lost 4 bases, J lost 4 bases, and 9 bases stayed unmatched. Germline CDR1 and CDR2: SGHVS and FNYEAQ. The CDR3 is CASSSWEGVGTGELFF. CDR3 sequence (DNA): TGTGCCAGCAGCTCGTGGGAGGGCGTGGGCACCGGGGAGCTGTTTTTT.

The chain is built from TRBV21-1 and TRBJ1-4; the table gives TRBD1 as D, unverified against the DNA. TRBV21-1 is classified as a pseudogene. The CDR3 runs 16 residues. CDR3 bases: TGTGCCAGCAGCAAATCTAAGGGGCTGACTAATGAAAAACTGTTTTTT. This codes for CASSKSKGLTNEKLFF.

The chain combines TRBV7-8 with TRBJ1-1, with D perhaps TRBD1 (6 bases). The V end was cut by 1 base, the J end by 6 bases, with 18 bases between. Per germline, CDR1 SGHVS and CDR2 FQNEAQ. The CDR3 has 16 residues. Here the CDR3 reads CASSLGPTGSYAEAFF. In nucleotides, the CDR3 is TGTGCCAGCAGCTTAGGGCCTACAGGGAGTTACGCTGAAGCTTTCTTT. Based on the CDR3 plus reference TRBV7-8 and TRBJ1-1, the full variable domain is GAGVSQSPRYKVAKRGQDVALRCDPISGHVSLFWYQQALGQGPEFLTYFQNEAQLDKSGLPSDRFFAERPEGSVSTLKIQRTQQEDSAVYLCASSLGPTGSYAEAFFGQGTRLTVV.

This clone was picked up a small number of times. Other DNA variants within this sample encode the same CDR3. This chain connects TRBV28 to TRBJ1-2; D is possibly TRBD1 (6 bases). Trimming removed 7 bases from V and 4 bases from J, with 13 bases in between. CDR3 length equals 13 residues. CDR1 and CDR2 (germline): MDHEN, SYDVKM. The CDR3 DNA is TGTGCCAGCACCCCGGGGGGGGCCTATGGCTACACCTTC. Translating gives CASTPGGAYGYTF.

Only one count was recorded for this clone. The chain uses TRBV6-5 and TRBJ2-3; TRBD1 matches 7 bases. J lost 0 bases, V lost 4 bases, and 1 base had no gene match. CDR1 is MNHEY and CDR2 is SVGAGI in the germline V gene. The CDR3 covers 14 residues. CDR3: CASSWDRSTDTQYF. The CDR3 DNA is TGTGCCAGCAGTTGGGACAGAAGCACAGATACGCAGTATTTT.

This clone was detected only once. J is TRBJ2-5 and V is TRBV11-2; 7 positions match TRBD1. Germline-derived CDR1 and CDR2 are SGHAT and FQNNGV. The V segment lost 5 bases and the J segment 5 bases; nucleotides outside the gene matches: 11. The CDR3 loop spans 15 amino acids. The CDR3 bases are TGTGCCAGCAGCCACCGGGACAGCGAGAGGGAGACCCAGTACTTC. Residues: CASSHRDSERETQYF.

This rearrangement joins TRBV2 to TRBJ2-7; D ambiguous. V dropped 3 bases and J dropped 3 bases, with 18 bases sitting between them. This CDR3 spans 16 amino acids. CDR1 is SNHLY, CDR2 FYNNEI, per germline. CDR3 amino acids: CASSDSAVSPFYEQYF. The CDR3 DNA sequence: TGTGCCAGCAGTGACTCGGCGGTCTCCCCCTTCTACGAGCAGTACTTC. The full variable domain, with the rest looked up from reference TRBV2 and TRBJ2-7, is EPEVTQTPSHQVTQMGQEVILRCVPISNHLYFYWYRQILGQKVEFLVSFYNNEISEKSEIFDDQFSVERPDGSNFTLKIRSTKLEDSAMYFCASSDSAVSPFYEQYFGPGTRLTVT.

As concerns this clone: The identical CDR3 is also encoded by other nucleotide sequences in the sample. The V and J genes are TRBV2 and TRBJ1-5; 11 bases map to TRBD1. Losses at the gene ends were 6 bases for V and 4 bases for J; bases not matched to a gene: 5. The CDR3 is made up of 15 amino acids. Germline-derived CDR1 and CDR2 are SNHLY and FYNNEI. The CDR3 here is CASRGTGGGNQPQHF. The CDR3 DNA is TGTGCCAGCAGGGGGACAGGGGGAGGGAATCAGCCCCAGCATTTT.

The chain has TRBV4-3 and TRBJ1-4; D might be TRBD1 (5 bases). V was shortened by 0 bases and J by 7 bases, with 18 bases between the two germline ends. Germline loops: CDR1 LGHNA, CDR2 YSLEER. The CDR3 consists of 17 residues. CDR3 in DNA: TGCGCCAGCAGCCAAGATTCTGGCCCGGGGAGGGGTGAAAAACTGTTTTTT. Its protein is CASSQDSGPGRGEKLFF.

The chain links TRBV29-1 to TRBJ1-2; 7 bases match TRBD1. Germline CDR1 reads SQVTM; CDR2 reads ANQGSEA. The V gene end was trimmed by 7 bases and the J gene end by 4 bases; junction bases not matched to a gene: 6. CDR3 length: 12 residues. The CDR3: CSGDRVGYGYTF. CDR3 nucleotides: TGCAGCGGAGACAGGGTTGGCTATGGCTACACCTTC.

The chain is built from TRBV30 and TRBJ2-5, with 9 nucleotides matching TRBD1. Germline trimming cut 3 bases from V and 4 bases from J; bases unmatched to any gene: 15. CDR3 size: 17 residues. In germline, CDR1 is GTSNPN, CDR2 SVGIG (reference sequence). This CDR3 reads CAWRKRTGEDRSETQYF. CDR3 nucleotides: TGTGCCTGGAGGAAGAGGACAGGGGAGGACCGCTCAGAGACCCAGTACTTC.